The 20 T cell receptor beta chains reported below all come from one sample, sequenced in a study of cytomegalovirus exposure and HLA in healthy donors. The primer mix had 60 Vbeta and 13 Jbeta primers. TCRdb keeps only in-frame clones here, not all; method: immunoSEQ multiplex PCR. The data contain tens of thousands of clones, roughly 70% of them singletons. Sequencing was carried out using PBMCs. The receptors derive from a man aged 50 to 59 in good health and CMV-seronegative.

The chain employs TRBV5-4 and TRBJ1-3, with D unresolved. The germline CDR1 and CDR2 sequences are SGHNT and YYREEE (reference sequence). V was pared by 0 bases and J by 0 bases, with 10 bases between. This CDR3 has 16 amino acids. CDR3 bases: TGTGCCAGCAGCTTGGAAGGGAGTGCCTCTGGAAACACCATATATTTT. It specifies CASSLEGSASGNTIYF.

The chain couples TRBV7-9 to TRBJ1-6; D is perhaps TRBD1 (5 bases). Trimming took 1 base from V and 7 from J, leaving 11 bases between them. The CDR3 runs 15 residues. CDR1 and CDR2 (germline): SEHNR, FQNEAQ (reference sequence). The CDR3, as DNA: TGTGCCAGCAGCTTAGAGGGGCTGACCAATTCACCCCTCCACTTT. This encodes CASSLEGLTNSPLHF.

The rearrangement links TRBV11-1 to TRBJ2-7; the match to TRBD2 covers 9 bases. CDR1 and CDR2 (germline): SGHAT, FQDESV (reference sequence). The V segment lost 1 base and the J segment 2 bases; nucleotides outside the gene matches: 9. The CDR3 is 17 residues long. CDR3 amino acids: CASSLDNQRGAPYEQYF. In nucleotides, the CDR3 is TGTGCCAGCAGCTTAGATAATCAGCGGGGGGCCCCCTACGAGCAGTACTTC.

The CDR3 nucleotides are TGTGCCTGGAGTGGGGGAGGGACCCAAGAGACCCAGTACTTC. Its translation is CAWSGGGTQETQYF. The chain links TRBV30 to TRBJ2-5; 7 positions agree with TRBD2. Germline CDR1 and CDR2: GTSNPN and SVGIG (reference sequence). The CDR3 is made up of 14 amino acids. V trimming: 1 base; J trimming: 1 base; junction bases outside the gene matches: 3.

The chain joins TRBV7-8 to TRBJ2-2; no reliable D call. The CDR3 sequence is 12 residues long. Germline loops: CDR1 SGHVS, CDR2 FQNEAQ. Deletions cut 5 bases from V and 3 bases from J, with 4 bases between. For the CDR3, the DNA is TGTGCCAGCAGCGTCTACACCGGGGAGCTGTTTTTT. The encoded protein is CASSVYTGELFF.

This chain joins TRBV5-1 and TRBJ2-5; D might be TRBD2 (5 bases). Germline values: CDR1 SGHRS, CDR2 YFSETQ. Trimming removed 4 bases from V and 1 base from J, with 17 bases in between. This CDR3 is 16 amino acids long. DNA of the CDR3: TGCGCCAGCAGCCCGGCTGTGCACGGACTCCAAGAGACCCAGTACTTC. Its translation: CASSPAVHGLQETQYF.

The CDR3 reads CASSRGGQETQYF. CDR3 bases: TGTGCCAGCAGCCGCGGGGGCCAAGAGACCCAGTACTTC. The V gene is TRBV9, the J gene TRBJ2-5, with 7 bases fitting TRBD2. There are 13 residues in the CDR3. Trimming at V came to 4 bases and at J to 1 base, leaving 1 base not matched to a gene. Germline V gives CDR1 SGDLS, CDR2 YYNGEE.

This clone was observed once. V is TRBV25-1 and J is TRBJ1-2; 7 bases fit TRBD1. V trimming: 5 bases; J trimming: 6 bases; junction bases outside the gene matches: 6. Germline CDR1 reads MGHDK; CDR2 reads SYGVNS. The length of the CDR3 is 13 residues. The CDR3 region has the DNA TGTGCCAGCAGTCCTGCCGGGACAGATGGCTACACCTTC. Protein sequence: CASSPAGTDGYTF.

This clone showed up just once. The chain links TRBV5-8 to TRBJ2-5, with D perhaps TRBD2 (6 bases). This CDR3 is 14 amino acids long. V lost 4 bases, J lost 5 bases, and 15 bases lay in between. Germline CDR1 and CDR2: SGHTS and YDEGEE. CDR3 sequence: CASSPGLRRETQYF. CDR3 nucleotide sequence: TGTGCCAGCAGCCCAGGACTACGACGGGAGACCCAGTACTTC.

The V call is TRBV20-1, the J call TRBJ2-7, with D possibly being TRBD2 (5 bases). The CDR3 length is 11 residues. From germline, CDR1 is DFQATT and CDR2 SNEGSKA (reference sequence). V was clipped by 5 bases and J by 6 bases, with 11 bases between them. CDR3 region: CSAAKGSEQYF. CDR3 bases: TGCAGTGCTGCCAAAGGGAGCGAGCAGTACTTC.

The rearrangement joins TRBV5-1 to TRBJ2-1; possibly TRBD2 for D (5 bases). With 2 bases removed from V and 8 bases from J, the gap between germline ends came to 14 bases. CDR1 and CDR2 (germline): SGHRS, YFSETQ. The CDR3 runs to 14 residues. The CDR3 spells CASSLIEGGHEQFF. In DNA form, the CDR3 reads TGCGCCAGCAGCTTAATAGAAGGCGGGCATGAGCAGTTCTTC.

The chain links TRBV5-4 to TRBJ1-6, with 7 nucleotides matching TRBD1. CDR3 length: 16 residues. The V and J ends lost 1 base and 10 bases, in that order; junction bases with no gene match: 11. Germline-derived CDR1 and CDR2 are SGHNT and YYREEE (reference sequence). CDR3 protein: CASSLYSAGGRSPLHF. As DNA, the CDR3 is TGTGCCAGCAGCTTGTATTCGGCAGGGGGGCGCTCACCCCTCCACTTT.

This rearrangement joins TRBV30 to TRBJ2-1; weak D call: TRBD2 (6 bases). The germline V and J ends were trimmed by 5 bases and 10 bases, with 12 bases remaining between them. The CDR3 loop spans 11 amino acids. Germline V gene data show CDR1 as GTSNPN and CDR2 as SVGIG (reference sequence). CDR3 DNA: TGTGCCTGGGGACATGGGGGGGAGCAGTTCTTC. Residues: CAWGHGGEQFF. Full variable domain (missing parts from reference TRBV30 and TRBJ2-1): SQTIHQWPATLVQPVGSPLSLECTVEGTSNPNLYWYRQAAGRGLQLLFYSVGIGQISSEVPQNLSASRPQDRQFILSSKKLLLSDSGFYLCAWGHGGEQFFGPGTRLTVL.

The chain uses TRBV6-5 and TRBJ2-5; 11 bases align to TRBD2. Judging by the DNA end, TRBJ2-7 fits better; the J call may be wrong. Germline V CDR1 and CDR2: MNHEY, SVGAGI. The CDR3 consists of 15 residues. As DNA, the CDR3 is TGTGCCAGCAGCCGCGGGACTAGCGGATCCTACGAGCAGTACTTC. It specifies CASSRGTSGSYEQYF.

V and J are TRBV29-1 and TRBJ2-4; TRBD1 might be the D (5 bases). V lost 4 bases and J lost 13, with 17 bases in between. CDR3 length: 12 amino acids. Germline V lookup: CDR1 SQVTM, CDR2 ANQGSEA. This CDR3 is CSVGGAGLGQYF. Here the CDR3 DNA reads TGCAGCGTTGGTGGGGCAGGTCTTGGACAGTACTTC.

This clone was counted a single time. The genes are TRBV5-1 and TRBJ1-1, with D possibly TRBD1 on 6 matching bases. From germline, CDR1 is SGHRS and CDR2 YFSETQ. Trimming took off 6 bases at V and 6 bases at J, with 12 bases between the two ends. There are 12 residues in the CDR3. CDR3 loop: CASTGGAPEAFF. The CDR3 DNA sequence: TGCGCCAGCACCGGGGGGGCGCCTGAAGCTTTCTTT.

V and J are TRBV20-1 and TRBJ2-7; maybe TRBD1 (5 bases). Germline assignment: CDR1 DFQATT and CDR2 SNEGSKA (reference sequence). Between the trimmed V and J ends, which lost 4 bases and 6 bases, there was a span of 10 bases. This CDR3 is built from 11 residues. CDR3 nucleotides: TGCAGTGCTACAGGACATGGCGAGCAGTACTTC. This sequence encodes CSATGHGEQYF.

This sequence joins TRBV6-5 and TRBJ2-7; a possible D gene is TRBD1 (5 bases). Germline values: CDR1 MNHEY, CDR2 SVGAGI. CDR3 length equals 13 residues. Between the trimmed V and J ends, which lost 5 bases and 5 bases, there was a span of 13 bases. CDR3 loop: CASSPLTVHEQYF. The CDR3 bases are TGTGCCAGCAGTCCACTGACAGTCCACGAGCAGTACTTC.

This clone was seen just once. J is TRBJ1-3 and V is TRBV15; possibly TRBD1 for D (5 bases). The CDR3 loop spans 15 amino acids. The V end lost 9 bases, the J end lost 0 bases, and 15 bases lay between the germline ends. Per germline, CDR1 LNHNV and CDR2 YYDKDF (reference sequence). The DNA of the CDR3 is TGTGCCACAACACAAGGGGCCATCTCTGGAAACACCATATATTTT. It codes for CATTQGAISGNTIYF.

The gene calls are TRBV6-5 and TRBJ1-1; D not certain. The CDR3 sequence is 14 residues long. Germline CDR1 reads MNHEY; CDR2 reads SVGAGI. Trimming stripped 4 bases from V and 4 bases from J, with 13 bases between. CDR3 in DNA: TGTGCCAGCAGTTTTTACGGCGGGAGCACTGAAGCTTTCTTT. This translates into CASSFYGGSTEAFF.